This TCR beta chain was sequenced for a study of T cells in Graves' hyperthyroidism and ophthalmopathy. This clonotype has a handful of counts. Deletions cut 3 bases from V and 6 bases from J, with 6 bases between. This CDR3 spans 12 amino acids. Regions amplified from RNA transcripts were the TCR beta CDR3 regions. The study used the HTBI primer set for a first-round RT-PCR of the TCR CDR3. Via MiXCR, TCRdb re-called the multiplex PCR reads, giving one row per CDR3 protein. Counted here are hundreds of thousands of distinct CDR3 sequences, just over 35% occurring once; the ten biggest clones make up around a third.

The chain has TRBV12-3 or TRBV12-4 and TRBJ1-3; no firm D call. The sequence derives from a woman in her thirties or forties with Graves' hyperthyroidism. What was sequenced was blood. DNA of the CDR3: TGTGCCAGCAGTTTTATCCCAAACACCATATATTTT. Its translation is CASSFIPNTIYF.